Listed here are 21 T cell receptor beta chains from one sample, sequenced in a study of OX40 agonist ivuxolimab in advanced cancers. Assay used: immunoSEQ multiplex PCR; TCRdb lists only in-frame clones, some missing. This table has tens of thousands of clones, more than 75% appearing once. The sequencing here drew on CD4+ or CD8+ T cells sorted from blood, taken in a trial of the OX40 agonist ivuxolimab. All receptors derive from an adult with an advanced solid tumor such as melanoma, head and neck, liver or kidney cancer.

The chain carries TRBV19 and TRBJ1-2; D is perhaps TRBD1 (5 bases). Germline assignment: CDR1 LNHDA and CDR2 SQIVND (reference sequence). V lost 7 bases, J lost 4 bases, and 10 bases lay in between. CDR3 length equals 12 residues. The CDR3 DNA is TGTGCCAGTACAGGGCTCGGCTATGGCTACACCTTC. This translates into CASTGLGYGYTF.

The CDR3 sequence: CASSLEAGSTDTQYF. The CDR3 coding sequence is TGTGCCAGCAGCTTAGAGGCCGGTAGCACAGATACGCAGTATTTT. The chain employs TRBV7-9 and TRBJ2-3; D is unclear. This CDR3 is 15 amino acids long. V was trimmed by 1 base and J by 0 bases, leaving 8 bases between them. Germline V lookup: CDR1 SEHNR, CDR2 FQNEAQ (reference sequence). Full variable domain (missing parts from reference TRBV7-9 and TRBJ2-3): DTGVSQNPRHKITKRGQNVTFRCDPISEHNRLYWYRQTLGQGPEFLTYFQNEAQLEKSRLLSDRFSAERPKGSFSTLEIQRTEQGDSAMYLCASSLEAGSTDTQYFGPGTRLTVL.

The V call is TRBV7-9, the J call TRBJ1-1; possibly TRBD1 for D (5 bases). V was clipped by 4 bases and J by 4 bases, with 16 bases between them. The germline V gene encodes CDR1 SEHNR and CDR2 FQNEAQ (reference sequence). The CDR3 is 15 residues long. This CDR3 is CASSSTGGIRTEAFF. For the CDR3, the DNA is TGTGCCAGCAGCTCCACCGGGGGGATACGCACTGAAGCTTTCTTT.

The J gene is TRBJ2-3, the V gene TRBV12-5; 12 nucleotides line up with TRBD2. The CDR3 extends over 17 amino acids. Germline lookup yields CDR1 LGHNT and CDR2 FRNRAP. The ends lost 1 base at V and 5 bases at J; junction bases unmatched: 7. The CDR3 loop is CASGLAGLAGRGDTQYF. CDR3 bases: TGTGCTAGTGGTTTGGCCGGACTAGCGGGGCGGGGAGATACGCAGTATTTT. Full variable domain (remainder filled in from reference TRBV12-5 and TRBJ2-3): DARVTQTPRHKVTEMGQEVTMRCQPILGHNTVFWYRQTMMQGLELLAYFRNRAPLDDSGMPKDRFSAEMPDATLATLKIQPSEPRDSAVYFCASGLAGLAGRGDTQYFGPGTRLTVL.

Only one count was recorded for this clone. The chain joins TRBV2 to TRBJ1-1, with D unresolved. The germline V gene encodes CDR1 SNHLY and CDR2 FYNNEI. There are 13 residues in the CDR3. V lost 7 bases and J lost 5, with 14 bases in between. The CDR3 loop reads CASTRRAETEAFF. The DNA of the CDR3 is TGTGCCAGCACCCGACGGGCAGAAACTGAAGCTTTCTTT.

The DNA for the CDR3 is TGTGCCAGCACCCCAGGGCCCACTCAAGGTGGCTACACCTTC. It translates to CASTPGPTQGGYTF. The J gene is TRBJ1-2, the V gene TRBV6-5, with D tentatively TRBD1 (5 bases). V was clipped by 7 bases and J by 7 bases, with 19 bases between them. The CDR3 runs to 14 residues. Per germline, CDR1 MNHEY and CDR2 SVGAGI.

The rearrangement uses TRBV5-1 and TRBJ2-7; 8 nucleotides agree with TRBD2. The germline CDR1 and CDR2 sequences are SGHRS and YFSETQ. The CDR3 is 17 amino acids. The J segment lost 12 bases and the V segment lost 0 bases, leaving 20 bases of the junction unmatched. CDR3 protein: CASSLAVSDRGLAVPYF. Here the CDR3 DNA reads TGCGCCAGCAGCTTGGCCGTGAGTGACCGAGGACTAGCTGTCCCGTACTTC. The full variable domain, in which reference TRBV5-1 and TRBJ2-7 provide the parts outside the CDR3, is KAGVTQTPRYLIKTRGQQVTLSCSPISGHRSVSWYQQTPGQGLQFLFEYFSETQRNKGNFPGRFSGRQFSNSRSEMNVSTLELGDSALYLCASSLAVSDRGLAVPYFGPGTRLTVT.

The chain is built from TRBV4-3 and TRBJ2-3; 11 positions agree with TRBD2. Germline assignment: CDR1 LGHNA and CDR2 YSLEER. J lost 1 base, V lost 2 bases, and 5 bases had no gene match. The CDR3 has 17 residues. The CDR3 DNA is TGCGCCAGCAGCCAATTCGGACTAGCGGGTCGCACAGATACGCAGTATTTT. This gives the protein CASSQFGLAGRTDTQYF.

The chain uses TRBV18 and TRBJ2-3; D possibly corresponds to TRBD2 (6 bases). The CDR3 totals 13 residues. The germline CDR1 and CDR2 sequences are KGHSH and LQKENI. The V gene lost 3 bases and the J gene lost 2 bases, with 6 bases spanning the gap. The CDR3, as DNA: TGTGCCAGCTCACCGGGACTCACAGATACGCAGTATTTT. Its translation: CASSPGLTDTQYF.

The genes are TRBV7-9 and TRBJ1-5; tentative D call: TRBD1 (5 bases). Germline V CDR1 and CDR2: SEHNR, FQNEAQ (reference sequence). Trimming cost V 1 base and J 4 bases, with 14 bases left between them. The CDR3 spans 16 residues. CDR3 coding DNA: TGTGCCAGCAGCTTAGTTTCAGGGAGCGGAAATCAGCCCCAGCATTTT. This translates into CASSLVSGSGNQPQHF.

The chain has TRBV19 and TRBJ2-5; 8 nucleotides line up with TRBD2. The V segment lost 7 bases and the J segment 1 base; nucleotides outside the gene matches: 11. Germline CDR1 reads LNHDA; CDR2 reads SQIVND (reference sequence). This CDR3 spans 16 amino acids. This CDR3 reads CASTRGAGVSQETQYF. The CDR3 nucleotides are TGTGCCAGTACCCGCGGAGCGGGGGTATCCCAAGAGACCCAGTACTTC.

The J gene is TRBJ2-7, the V gene TRBV6-1; TRBD1 agrees at 8 bases. The J segment lost 4 bases and the V segment lost 7 bases, leaving 6 bases of the junction unmatched. The CDR3 covers 13 residues. Germline V gives CDR1 MNHNS, CDR2 SASEGT. The CDR3, as DNA: TGTGCCAGCAACCCCCAGGGGGCGTACGAGCAGTACTTC. This translates into CASNPQGAYEQYF.

This chain links TRBV18 with TRBJ2-7, with TRBD1 matching over 10 bases. This CDR3 has 15 residues. V dropped 5 bases and J dropped 7; count of bases not matched to a gene: 11. CDR1 KGHSH and CDR2 LQKENI come from the germline V gene. In DNA form, the CDR3 reads TGTGCCAGCTCATTGGGACAGGGGTACCTTGAGGAGCAGTACTTC. Translation: CASSLGQGYLEEQYF.

The genes are TRBV6-4 and TRBJ1-5; 7 bases match TRBD1. The CDR3 runs 13 residues. The germline CDR1 and CDR2 sequences are MRHNA and SNTAGT. The V and J ends lost 4 bases and 5 bases, in that order; junction bases with no gene match: 2. The CDR3 sequence is CASSVQGDQPQHF. The CDR3 nucleotides read TGTGCCAGCAGTGTGCAGGGGGATCAGCCCCAGCATTTT.

This sequence joins TRBV2 and TRBJ1-4, with 7 nucleotides matching TRBD1. The V gene's germline CDR1 is SNHLY and CDR2 FYNNEI. The CDR3 loop spans 14 amino acids. The V gene end was trimmed by 5 bases and the J gene end by 3 bases; junction bases not matched to a gene: 3. The CDR3 is CASSRGQSNEKLFF. The CDR3 DNA is TGTGCCAGCAGTAGGGGACAGTCTAATGAAAAACTGTTTTTT.

The chain has TRBV7-9 and TRBJ1-1, with D perhaps matching TRBD1 (5 bases). The V gene lost 6 bases and the J gene lost 11 bases, with 16 bases spanning the gap. CDR3 length equals 12 residues. From germline, CDR1 is SEHNR and CDR2 FQNEAQ (reference sequence). In nucleotides, the CDR3 is TGTGCCAGCAGTCTCGGGGGTCCGAAGGCTTTCTTT. It specifies CASSLGGPKAFF.

The chain links TRBV29-1 to TRBJ1-1; TRBD1 aligns across 9 bases. Germline values: CDR1 SQVTM, CDR2 ANQGSEA. Unmatched junction bases numbered 3, after V lost 2 bases and J lost 5 bases. The CDR3 totals 13 residues. This CDR3 reads CSVERQGGTEAFF. CDR3 coding DNA: TGCAGCGTTGAAAGACAGGGGGGGACTGAAGCTTTCTTT.

The chain uses TRBV6-1 and TRBJ2-2, with TRBD1 matching 10 bases. CDR1 is MNHNS and CDR2 is SASEGT in the germline V gene. The CDR3 is 17 amino acids. Trimming removed 4 bases from V and 5 bases from J; junction bases left unmatched: 10. The CDR3 reads CASSVTRQGARTGELFF. The CDR3 DNA follows: TGTGCCAGCAGTGTTACCCGACAGGGGGCGCGGACCGGGGAGCTGTTTTTT.

The V gene is TRBV27, the J gene TRBJ1-3; 9 bases are shared with TRBD1. J was trimmed by 10 bases and V by 0 bases; bases with no gene match: 4. Per germline, CDR1 MNHEY and CDR2 SMNVEV (reference sequence). The CDR3 runs 14 residues. As DNA, the CDR3 is TGTGCCAGCAGTTTATCACCGGGGACAGGGACCATATATTTT. It translates to CASSLSPGTGTIYF.

The chain couples TRBV6-5 to TRBJ1-1; D uncertain. The germline V gene has CDR1 MNHEY and CDR2 SVGAGI. The V end lost 7 bases, the J end lost 1 base, and 10 bases lay between the germline ends. The CDR3 is made up of 13 amino acids. The CDR3 loop is CASTQTANTEAFF. The CDR3 coding sequence is TGTGCCAGCACCCAGACCGCGAACACTGAAGCTTTCTTT.

This clone was seen once. The rearrangement joins TRBV28 to TRBJ2-7, with 8 positions matching TRBD1. Losses at the gene ends were 6 bases for V and 0 bases for J; bases not matched to a gene: 7. Per the germline V gene, CDR1 is MDHEN and CDR2 is SYDVKM. The CDR3 extends over 15 amino acids. The CDR3 protein is CASRPRDRGSYEQYF. The CDR3, as DNA: TGTGCCAGCAGGCCCCGAGACAGGGGCTCCTACGAGCAGTACTTC.